This note documents a single T cell receptor beta chain sequence. Its antigen has not been determined. The sample holds no much larger clone one base away, and base qualities are not on file. This sample is drawn from a study of long-term antiretroviral therapy in people with HIV (dated by TCRdb to between 2021 and 2024). Turning to the overall study: Collection of the earliest samples took place about a decade ahead of the 2015 WHO recommendation for immediate ART, at a time when ART was typically delayed until CD4 counts fell. A retrospective serial study tested whether ART initiation and durable HIV suppression were associated with changes in peripheral blood TRB repertoire composition and diversity. A total of fewer than 250 cryopreserved PBMC samples came from 30 or so adults with confirmed HIV infection and were collected serially over a mean of approximately six years (range 1-12). Among the 30 to 35 participants with HIV, eleven were female. No cross-contamination during QIAcube processing was shown when test extractions of a monoclonal T-cell line were performed alongside some 33 polyclonal samples. Beyond this particular receptor, the publication reports: Compared with controls, HIV repertoires had narrower CDR3 length ranges, and the network structure pointed to an antigen-experienced repertoire that shifted only slightly toward naive after ART. Inferences about post-ART repertoire changes were limited because no data were available on ART adherence, viral resistance or therapy changes. Since PBMC availability was limited, sequencing covered only the TCR beta chain, with no alpha chain pairing. ART initiation was associated with a significant increase in TRB diversity, but diversity stayed significantly below transplant donor controls even after long-term ART. Unsorted PBMC were profiled instead of sorted CD4+ and CD8+ T cells because pre-ART samples had limited cell numbers. The samples were dated from about 2004 to 2017, and the ART regimens that were used may be less effective than current ART regimens. Expanded TRB clones identified before ART initiation dominated the repertoire across all time points, though the dominance fluctuated and decreased in many PLHIV after ART.

A distance of 11 bases separates the germline ends of V and J, which lose 5 bases and 3 bases respectively. According to the germline V gene, CDR1 reads MNHNS and CDR2 reads SASEGT. The cysteine opens and the phenylalanine closes a CDR3 of 14 amino acids. Here the CDR3 DNA is all that survives: 42 bases in frame from base 1. Sequencing of the TRB variable region was done with the immunoSEQ hsTCRB v3.0 assay at survey level resolution. The targeted TRB sequencing depth was roughly 40,000-50,000 T-cell genomes per sample. Pooled TRB libraries were sequenced on an Illumina MiSeq with a v3 150-cycle kit. The original methods were these. Repertoire analysis ran in R within a reproducible Nextflow workflow covering QC, data transformation and analysis. LymphoSeq2, an R package for exploring AIRR-Seq data, was used to implement custom analyses. A few samples that produced fewer than 5000 total TRB sequences were removed, so 150 to 200 HIV repertoires were analyzed. Among the roughly 200 retained HIV repertoires, about 60 were collected before ART initiation and roughly 130 were collected after ART initiation. Each repertoire was downsampled to 5000 TRB nucleotide sequences, and summary statistics were averaged across 100 downsampling iterations. TRB sequences were retained for analysis only if CDR3 regions of at least seven amino acids were present. Diversity was assessed using a clonality score derived from Shannon entropy and using the Gini coefficient. In the repertoire networks, any two of the top 5000 CDR3 amino acid sequences were linked whenever the two sequences differed by an edit distance of one. For TRB CDR3 amino acid sequences, GLIPH2 was used to predict antigen specificity groups and MHC restriction. Known CMV, EBV, HIV or tissue antigen associations were flagged by matching CDR3 amino acid sequences against VDJdb and McPAS-TCR. Pre-ART, post-ART and control groups were compared with Wilcoxon signed-rank tests and Holm-Bonferroni correction. Imported from immuneACCESS, the table was reduced by TCRdb to in-frame sequences with V and J called. These copies leave out some clones; in studies compared against another copy, an unresolved V gene accounts for under half, and the cause of the remainder is not known. From that table come the V and J calls and clone size; the DNA was used to work out D and trimming. The sample table holds 15,000 or so clones, of which approximately 77% were seen once. The ten largest account for 15% to 25% of the sample.

To be included, a participant needed at least one PBMC sample from before ART initiation plus at least two post-ART samples. Every participant with HIV received treatment in the United States of America. Cryopreserved samples of about 1-10 million PBMC were thawed and washed before DNA extraction. At the time of the earliest PBMC sample, participants with HIV were aged between roughly 23 and 60 years. Per participant, PBMC samples came from 1-4 timepoints prior to ART initiation and 2-8 timepoints following ART initiation, for a median of 7 samples. For every participant, serial HIV viral load, CD4+ T-cell count, ART history and demographic data were obtained. Genomic DNA was extracted from unsorted PBMC with a Qiagen kit on a QIAcube, with processing performed in batches of 12 samples.

The chain joins TRBV6-1 to TRBJ1-5, with the D gene not confidently named. The receptor comes from a woman aged 40 to 49 with HIV. Sequencing was performed on unsorted PBMCs, taken 0.5 years before starting antiretroviral therapy. The DNA sequence is as follows: TGTGCCAGCAGTCCAACATTGTCCAATCAGCCCCAGCATTTT. Protein translation: CASSPTLSNQPQHF.